The 14 T cell receptor beta chains listed next were all sequenced from one sample in a study of blood T cell repertoires in COVID-19. The repertoire was sequenced with immunoSEQ multiplex PCR; TCRdb's copy has only in-frame clones and lacks some. Here the sample spans over 100,000 clones, approximately 90% being singletons. Sequencing used peripheral blood. The receptors were sampled from a man in his fifties or sixties with active COVID-19.

This chain joins TRBV11-3 and TRBJ2-1; 11 bases agree with TRBD1. V lost 3 bases, J lost 7 bases, and 5 bases stayed unmatched. The CDR3 is 15 residues long. In germline, CDR1 is SGHNT, CDR2 YENEEA. The CDR3 region has the DNA TGTGCCAGCAGCTTGGGGACAGGGGGGTTTAATGAGCAGTTCTTC. This codes for CASSLGTGGFNEQFF.

The chain employs TRBV6-5 and TRBJ2-3, with TRBD2 identical over 8 bases. Germline-derived CDR1 and CDR2 are MNHEY and SVGAGI. Trimming removed 0 bases from V and 3 bases from J; junction bases left unmatched: 5. This CDR3 is built from 16 residues. This chain's CDR3 is CASSYSSGAGTDTQYF. The CDR3 bases are TGTGCCAGCAGTTACTCTAGCGGGGCTGGGACAGATACGCAGTATTTT.

The chain employs TRBV10-3 and TRBJ1-6, with TRBD1 identical over 8 bases. J lost 6 bases, V lost 7 bases, and 5 bases had no gene match. This CDR3 is 14 amino acids long. Germline lookup yields CDR1 ENHRY and CDR2 SYGVKD. The CDR3 sequence is CAITPGGSNSPLHF. CDR3 nucleotides: TGTGCCATCACACCAGGGGGCAGTAATTCACCCCTCCACTTT.

This chain joins TRBV24-1 and TRBJ2-1; D perhaps matches TRBD2 (5 bases). CDR1 is KGHDR, CDR2 SFDVKD, per germline. The V and J ends lost 1 base and 6 bases respectively, with 9 bases between them. The CDR3 consists of 14 residues. CDR3 DNA: TGTGCCACCAGTGATTTCTCAGGAGGCAATGAGCAGTTCTTC. Encoded protein: CATSDFSGGNEQFF.

This chain connects TRBV5-4 to TRBJ2-1; tentatively, D is TRBD1 (5 bases). V was trimmed by 6 bases and J by 3 bases, leaving 10 bases between them. Germline CDR1 and CDR2: SGHNT and YYREEE (reference sequence). The CDR3 contains 13 residues. The CDR3 DNA sequence: TGTGCCAGCAACTTTAGGGGCTACAATGAGCAGTTCTTC. Its protein product is CASNFRGYNEQFF.

The chain joins TRBV19 to TRBJ1-5; perhaps TRBD1 as D (5 bases). V was clipped by 4 bases and J by 9 bases, with 16 bases between them. The CDR3 is 14 amino acids. CDR1 LNHDA and CDR2 SQIVND come from the germline V gene (reference sequence). CDR3 region: CASSTSQGIGPQHF. CDR3 coding DNA: TGTGCCAGTAGTACCTCTCAGGGTATTGGGCCCCAGCATTTT. The whole variable domain, remainder taken from reference TRBV19 and TRBJ1-5, is DGGITQSPKYLFRKEGQNVTLSCEQNLNHDAMYWYRQDPGQGLRLIYYSQIVNDFQKGDIAEGYSVSREKKESFPLTVTSAQKNPTAFYLCASSTSQGIGPQHFGDGTRLSIL.

The chain carries TRBV11-2 and TRBJ1-2; D gene uncertain. Germline V gene sequence: CDR1 SGHAT, CDR2 FQNNGV. Deletions cut 1 base from V and 3 bases from J, with 9 bases between. The CDR3 is 14 amino acids. The CDR3 bases are TGTGCCAGCAGCTTAGGATGGGAGGACTATGGCTACACCTTC. It codes for CASSLGWEDYGYTF.

This clone was picked up one time. CDR3 sequence (DNA): TGTGCCAGCAGCTTCGACCGGGGGTGGAACATTCAGTACTTC. Translation gives CASSFDRGWNIQYF. The chain is built from TRBV11-2 and TRBJ2-4, with D possibly being TRBD2 (6 bases). V lost 3 bases, J lost 7 bases, and 13 bases lay in between. This CDR3 spans 14 amino acids. CDR1 and CDR2 from the germline V gene are SGHAT and FQNNGV.

The chain recombines TRBV7-3 with TRBJ2-1; 9 bases agree with TRBD2. The germline V gene encodes CDR1 SGHTA and CDR2 FQGTGA. The CDR3 loop spans 15 amino acids. After removal of 8 bases from V and 9 bases from J, the junction contained 14 bases not matched to a gene. CDR3 DNA sequence: TGTGCCAGCCGCGCCCGGGGCGGGGGGGCCGGTGAGCAGTTCTTC. This sequence encodes CASRARGGGAGEQFF.

The V call is TRBV11-2, the J call TRBJ2-5; D unclear. V was pared by 5 bases and J by 6 bases, with 13 bases between. The CDR3 spans 13 residues. Germline CDR1 and CDR2: SGHAT and FQNNGV. Written as DNA, the CDR3 is TGTGCCAGCAGCCCTATGAGCGCGCAGACCCAGTACTTC. Amino acids: CASSPMSAQTQYF.

The chain has TRBV19 and TRBJ1-2; D gene unclear. The CDR3 extends over 14 amino acids. Germline V gene sequence: CDR1 LNHDA, CDR2 SQIVND (reference sequence). With 10 bases removed from V and 2 bases from J, the gap between germline ends came to 17 bases. The CDR3 DNA follows: TGTGCCACCTTCCAGCCGGGAAGAAACTATGGCTACACCTTC. Its protein is CATFQPGRNYGYTF.

The chain joins TRBV5-1 to TRBJ2-5, with TRBD1 matching 9 bases. This CDR3 is 13 amino acids long. CDR1 is SGHRS and CDR2 is YFSETQ in the germline V gene. The V segment lost 4 bases and the J segment 5 bases; nucleotides outside the gene matches: 3. CDR3 loop: CASSTGQGETQYF. Here the CDR3 DNA reads TGCGCCAGCAGCACGGGACAGGGTGAGACCCAGTACTTC. The whole variable domain, filled in from reference TRBV5-1 and TRBJ2-5, reads KAGVTQTPRYLIKTRGQQVTLSCSPISGHRSVSWYQQTPGQGLQFLFEYFSETQRNKGNFPGRFSGRQFSNSRSEMNVSTLELGDSALYLCASSTGQGETQYFGPGTRLLVL.

The rearrangement uses TRBV9 and TRBJ1-2; TRBD1 agrees at 7 bases. J was trimmed by 8 bases and V by 4 bases; bases with no gene match: 14. The germline V gene encodes CDR1 SGDLS and CDR2 YYNGEE. This CDR3 comprises 15 residues. The CDR3 DNA is TGTGCCAGCAGCCCCCGGGACAGACCTTTGAGGGGCTACACCTTC. Protein product: CASSPRDRPLRGYTF.

The rearrangement uses TRBV6-2 or TRBV6-3 and TRBJ1-2; a possible D gene is TRBD1 (6 bases). V was cut by 6 bases and J by 8 bases, with 16 bases left in between. The CDR3 extends over 13 amino acids. Germline V CDR1 and CDR2: MNHEY, SVGEGT. The CDR3 region has the DNA TGTGCCAGCAGCCACACAGGGTTGATCGGCTACACCTTC. It specifies CASSHTGLIGYTF.